The following is a TCR beta chain sequence with its context. J gave up 3 bases and V 6 bases, and 7 bases lay outside the gene matches. The germline V gene encodes CDR1 MNHEY and CDR2 SMNVEV (reference sequence). This CDR3 comprises 14 residues. PCR primers comprised 60 Vbeta and 13 Jbeta primers. Using immunoSEQ multiplex PCR, the repertoire was profiled, and TCRdb retains in-frame clones only, with some absent. The sample has approximately 180,000 clones; approximately 80% are singletons. These data originate in a study of cytomegalovirus exposure and HLA in healthy donors. This rearrangement joins TRBV27 to TRBJ2-7; 8 nucleotides line up with TRBD2. The source of this sequence is a woman aged 25 to 39 in good health and CMV-seronegative. The specimen was PBMCs. CDR3 loop: CASRTGTSVYEQYF. The CDR3 DNA sequence: TGTGCCAGCAGGACCGGGACTAGTGTCTACGAGCAGTACTTC.